This TCR beta chain was recorded in a study of T cells after posttransplantation cyclophosphamide. Findings of the study overall: Later post-transplant blood repertoires were often dominated by donor CD8+ memory clones. After PTCy, TRB diversity resembled that of CNI/methotrexate controls.

This related bone marrow graft donor gave peripheral blood on the day of marrow donation. Cells defined as naive were viable CD3+CD4+ or CD3+CD8+ and CCR7+CD45RA+CD45RO-CD95-CD27+CD28+. V lost 4 bases and J lost 0, with 14 bases in between. CDR1 is SGHNT and CDR2 is YYREEE in the germline V gene (reference sequence). The CDR3 extends over 15 amino acids. TCRdb keeps only in-frame clones here, not all; method: immunoSEQ multiplex PCR. Among about 11,000 clones listed, 85% to 95% were seen once. To note about this clone: Its antigen is unidentified.

Source material: naive CD8+ T cells sorted from PBMCs. The sequence was collected from a man aged 25 to 45 in good health and a related stem cell transplant donor. This rearrangement joins TRBV5-4 to TRBJ2-7; a weak D match, TRBD1 (6 bases). This CDR3 is CASSLGDTSSYEQYF. The CDR3 bases are TGTGCCAGCAGCCTAGGGGACACCAGCTCCTACGAGCAGTACTTC.